Sequencing of this T cell receptor beta chain was carried out in a study of shared clonotypes between healthy human individuals. The authors ran the assay at deep level. Sorted-subset replicate PCR reactions were performed with approximately 180 ng DNA, corresponding to about 30,000 T cell genomes. Some clones are missing from TCRdb's copy, which holds only in-frame ones; the method was immunoSEQ multiplex PCR. The sample records 1,500,000 or so clones, less than 99% being singletons. Broader study findings: Exclusively blood specimens were collected; tissue repertoires likely differ.

Trimming took 1 base from V and 8 from J, leaving 8 bases between them. The CDR3 is 13 amino acids. The germline CDR1 and CDR2 sequences are MGHRA and YSYEKL. Comments on this clone: The antigen is not known.

Each of the donors was a healthy adult who was HIV-negative and had not had a recent acute infection or vaccination. The chain recombines TRBV4-1 with TRBJ1-4, with D hard to call. Sequencing was performed on naive CD4+ T cells sorted from blood. The sample's subset: CD45RA+ positively selected. This receptor was taken from a man aged 30-40 years in good health. The CDR3 here is CASSQGRVEKLFF. The CDR3, as DNA: TGCGCCAGCAGCCAAGGGAGGGTCGAAAAACTGTTTTTT.